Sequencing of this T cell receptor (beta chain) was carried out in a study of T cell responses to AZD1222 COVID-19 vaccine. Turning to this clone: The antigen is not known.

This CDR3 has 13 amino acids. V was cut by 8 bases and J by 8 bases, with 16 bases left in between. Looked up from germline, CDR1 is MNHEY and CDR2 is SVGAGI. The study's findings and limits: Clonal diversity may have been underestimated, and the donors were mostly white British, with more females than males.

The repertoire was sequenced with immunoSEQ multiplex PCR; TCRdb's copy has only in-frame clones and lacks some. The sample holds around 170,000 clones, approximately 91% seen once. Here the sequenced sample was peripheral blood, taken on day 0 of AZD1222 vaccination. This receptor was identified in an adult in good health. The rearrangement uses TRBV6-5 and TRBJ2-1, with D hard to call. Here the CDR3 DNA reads TGTGCCAGCGTTAGTTTACTCCGCGATGAGCAGTTCTTC. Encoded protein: CASVSLLRDEQFF.